These 21 T cell receptor beta chains originate from one sample sequenced in a study of T cells in Graves' hyperthyroidism and ophthalmopathy (dated by TCRdb to the late 2010s). Libraries were built with multiplex PCR. The listed sequencing device is Illumina HiSeq 2000. TCR beta CDR3 regions were amplified from RNA transcripts. The TCR CDR3 was subjected to a first round of RT-PCR using the HTBI primer set and the Qiagen OneStep RT-PCR kit. Through fastp at Q25 and MiXCR, TCRdb rebuilt clones from the public reads, retaining in-frame beta chains. Identical CDR3 proteins give one entry, which carries the most common genes and DNA. This sample holds around 700,000 distinct CDR3 sequences; 30% to 40% were observed only once. The ten largest make up 31% of the sample. Sequencing used blood. These receptors were collected from a woman between 40 and 55 years old with Graves' hyperthyroidism.

The chain uses TRBV5-1 and TRBJ2-7; TRBD2 agrees at 7 bases. This CDR3 has 15 amino acids. V dropped 0 bases and J dropped 2; count of bases not matched to a gene: 5. Germline assignment: CDR1 SGHRS and CDR2 YFSETQ. The CDR3 DNA reads as TGCGCCAGCAGCTTGGCGCGCGGGAGCCCCTACGAGCAGTACTTC. Amino acid sequence: CASSLARGSPYEQYF.

In this sample, this clonotype turned up many times. The chain joins TRBV9 to TRBJ2-7, with TRBD1 as a possible D gene (5 bases). This CDR3 region has 14 residues. Looked up from germline, CDR1 is SGDLS and CDR2 is YYNGEE. V was pared by 2 bases and J by 0 bases, with 9 bases between. CDR3 amino acids: CASSVYDSSYEQYF. CDR3 DNA: TGTGCCAGCAGCGTGTACGACAGCTCCTACGAGCAGTACTTC.

The chain carries TRBV29-1 and TRBJ1-1; D is uncertain. The CDR3 covers 10 residues. Deletions cut 7 bases from V and 11 bases from J, with 14 bases between. Germline V gene sequence: CDR1 SQVTM, CDR2 ANQGSEA. As DNA, the CDR3 is TGCAGCGGAGGAGCTTTAGAGGCTTTCTTT. Its protein product is CSGGALEAFF.

This clonotype was seen a few times. The chain is built from TRBV29-1 and TRBJ1-2; TRBD1 might be the D (6 bases). Germline-derived CDR1 and CDR2 are SQVTM and ANQGSEA. There are 14 residues in the CDR3. V gave up 6 bases and J gave up 8 bases, with 22 bases separating them. CDR3 in DNA: TGCAGCGTGCGGGAAGGGGGTCGGTTTTACGGCTACACCTTC. Translating it yields CSVREGGRFYGYTF.

This clonotype was counted between two and nine times. V usage is TRBV20-1 and J usage is TRBJ1-4; D not resolved. The germline V and J ends were trimmed by 0 bases and 4 bases, with 9 bases remaining between them. The CDR3 consists of 14 residues. Germline V lookup: CDR1 DFQATT, CDR2 SNEGSKA (reference sequence). CDR3 sequence reads: CSARDARDNEKLFF. CDR3 DNA sequence: TGCAGTGCTAGAGATGCAAGGGATAATGAAAAACTGTTTTTT.

CDR3 residues: CASSDRGRGTEAFF. The CDR3, as DNA: TGTGCCAGCAGCGACAGGGGGCGAGGCACTGAAGCTTTCTTT. This rearrangement joins TRBV12-3 or TRBV12-4 to TRBJ1-1; 10 bases match TRBD1. CDR3 length: 14 amino acids. V trimming: 6 bases; J trimming: 4 bases; junction bases outside the gene matches: 5.

This clonotype was observed many times. This sequence joins TRBV2 and TRBJ1-2, with a weak D call TRBD1 (5 bases). V lost 8 bases to trimming and J lost 2 bases, with 9 bases between them. The CDR3 loop spans 12 amino acids. Per the germline V gene, CDR1 is SNHLY and CDR2 is FYNNEI. CDR3 protein: CASRQSNYGYTF. As DNA, the CDR3 is TGTGCCAGCCGACAGTCAAACTATGGCTACACCTTC.

This clonotype was recorded at least ten times. The V gene is TRBV2, the J gene TRBJ2-7, with TRBD1 matching 7 bases. This CDR3 has 15 residues. Germline V gene data show CDR1 as SNHLY and CDR2 as FYNNEI. The junction had 9 bases not matched to a gene; V was cut back by 4 bases and J by 3 bases. The CDR3 is CASSARQGVSYEQYF. The CDR3 DNA sequence: TGTGCCAGCAGTGCCCGACAGGGTGTTAGCTACGAGCAGTACTTC.

This clonotype was seen ten or more times. The chain carries TRBV7-2 and TRBJ2-7; TRBD1 is a possible D gene (5 bases). This CDR3 region has 12 residues. Germline-derived CDR1 and CDR2 are SGHTA and FQGNSA. V was shortened by 1 base and J by 6 bases, with 7 bases between the two germline ends. Here the CDR3 DNA reads TGTGCCAGCAGCTTAGTGGGGCTCGAGCAGTACTTC. Encoded protein: CASSLVGLEQYF.

Details on this clonotype: A much larger clone lies one base from this, so it may be a read error. V gene TRBV19 combines with J gene TRBJ2-7; the D is unclear. Per the germline V gene, CDR1 is LNHDA and CDR2 is SQIVND (reference sequence). This CDR3 contains 15 residues. V lost 3 bases, J lost 8 bases, and 20 bases lay in between. In DNA, the CDR3 is TGTGCCAGTAGTATCGATTTCTGGATCCCTTACAAGCAGTACTTC. The encoded protein is CASSIDFWIPYKQYF.

This clonotype was seen ten or more times. This rearrangement joins TRBV2 to TRBJ1-6; no clear D. The V gene lost 1 base and the J gene lost 10 bases, with 11 bases spanning the gap. The CDR3 runs to 14 residues. Germline V gives CDR1 SNHLY, CDR2 FYNNEI. DNA for the CDR3: TGTGCCAGCAGTGAAGTAGGGAGCGGATCACCCCTCCACTTT. It codes for CASSEVGSGSPLHF.

This chain uses TRBV12-3 or TRBV12-4 with TRBJ1-1; D may be TRBD1 (5 bases). This CDR3 has 14 residues. Trimming stripped 6 bases from V and 4 bases from J, with 15 bases between. CDR3 in amino acids: CASRVTGSGTEAFF. CDR3 sequence (DNA): TGTGCCAGCAGGGTTACAGGATCCGGCACTGAAGCTTTCTTT.

This clonotype was counted many times. V is TRBV4-3 and J is TRBJ1-4; D is undetermined. Between the trimmed V and J ends, which lost 1 base and 8 bases, there was a span of 11 bases. The length of the CDR3 is 14 residues. CDR1 is LGHNA, CDR2 YSLEER, per germline. The CDR3: CASSQGRVMEKLFF. CDR3 DNA: TGCGCCAGCAGCCAAGGTCGTGTAATGGAAAAACTGTTTTTT.

V usage is TRBV10-3 and J usage is TRBJ1-5; D is unclear. The germline V and J ends were trimmed by 3 bases and 4 bases, with 13 bases remaining between them. Germline V gene lookup returns CDR1 ENHRY and CDR2 SYGVKD. This CDR3 contains 15 residues. The CDR3 nucleotides are TGTGCCATCAGTGAACTGGGCGTGGGGAATCAGCCCCAGCATTTT. The encoded protein is CAISELGVGNQPQHF.

Ten or more counts support this clonotype. The chain joins TRBV7-9 to TRBJ1-2, with D hard to call. This CDR3 spans 13 amino acids. Trimming cost V 4 bases and J 4 bases, with 10 bases left between them. The germline CDR1 and CDR2 sequences are SEHNR and FQNEAQ (reference sequence). CDR3 sequence (DNA): TGTGCCAGCAGCTCCCAAGTCATCTATGGCTACACCTTC. Residues: CASSSQVIYGYTF.

The V call is TRBV6-6, the J call TRBJ1-4; TRBD1 might be the D (6 bases). Germline CDR1 reads MNHNY; CDR2 reads SVGAGI (reference sequence). The CDR3 is made up of 13 amino acids. Deletions cut 5 bases from V and 10 bases from J, with 14 bases between. Here the CDR3 reads CASSRQARGKLFF. The CDR3 region has the DNA TGTGCCAGCAGTCGACAGGCCCGGGGAAAACTGTTTTTT.

This chain connects TRBV5-1 to TRBJ2-3, with D possibly being TRBD2 (5 bases). V was trimmed by 2 bases and J by 6 bases, leaving 10 bases between them. Germline V gene lookup returns CDR1 SGHRS and CDR2 YFSETQ. CDR3 length equals 13 residues. CDR3 nucleotide sequence: TGCGCCAGCAGCTTTTCCGCGGGCGATACGCAGTATTTT. Translation gives CASSFSAGDTQYF.

This clonotype was detected many times. The chain carries TRBV20-1 and TRBJ1-1, with D uncertain. Germline CDR1 and CDR2: DFQATT and SNEGSKA (reference sequence). The V end was cut by 3 bases, the J end by 10 bases, with 12 bases between. CDR3 length equals 11 residues. Here the CDR3 DNA reads TGCAGTGCTAGCCCCCTGAGTGTAGCTTTCTTT. Translated, it gives CSASPLSVAFF.

This clonotype turned up a few times. Its ends do not fully match the called genes, so a read error is possible. This chain links TRBV7-7 with TRBJ2-2; 8 bases agree with TRBD1. The CDR3 is 17 amino acids. Germline V lookup: CDR1 SSHAT, CDR2 FNYEAQ (reference sequence). In nucleotides, the CDR3 is TGTGCTAGCAGCTTACAGGGGGGACGGTCGAACACCGGGGAGCTGTTTTTT. Amino acid sequence: CASSLQGGRSNTGELFF. Full variable domain (missing parts from reference TRBV7-7 and TRBJ2-2): GAGVSQSPRYKVTKRGQDVTLRCDPISSHATLYWYQQALGQGPEFLTYFNYEAQPDKSGLPSDRFSAERPEGSISTLTIQRTEQRDSAMYRCASSLQGGRSNTGELFFGEGSRLTVL.

The table lists this clonotype with a few counts. This chain connects TRBV7-2 to TRBJ1-1; D gene ambiguous. V was cut by 6 bases and J by 8 bases, with 19 bases left in between. The CDR3 spans 14 residues. CDR1 and CDR2 (germline): SGHTA, FQGNSA. CDR3 bases: TGTGCCAGCAGTTACCTCCGAGTGCGCCAAGAAGCTTTCTTT. Translating gives CASSYLRVRQEAFF.

The rearrangement links TRBV5-6 to TRBJ1-5, with 9 positions matching TRBD1. Germline assignment: CDR1 SGHDT and CDR2 YYEEEE. CDR3 length: 15 residues. J gave up 5 bases and V 6 bases, and 9 bases lay outside the gene matches. In nucleotides, the CDR3 is TGTGCCAGCAACCCGACAGGGGGTCCCCATCAGCCCCAGCATTTT. Translating it yields CASNPTGGPHQPQHF. Combining the CDR3 with reference TRBV5-6 and TRBJ1-5 gives the whole variable domain DAGVTQSPTHLIKTRGQQVTLRCSPKSGHDTVSWYQQALGQGPQFIFQYYEEEERQRGNFPDRFSGHQFPNYSSELNVNALLLGDSALYLCASNPTGGPHQPQHFGDGTRLSIL.